These 25 T cell receptor beta chains were sequenced from one sample in a study of blood T cell repertoires in COVID-19. Method: immunoSEQ multiplex PCR; TCRdb's copy keeps in-frame clones and lacks some. The sample shows approximately 190,000 clones, 83% of them seen only once. Sequencing used peripheral blood. The origin of the receptors is a woman aged 40 to 49 with acute or convalescent COVID-19.

The V and J genes are TRBV11-2 and TRBJ2-4; 12 bases fit TRBD2. V lost 2 bases, J lost 12 bases, and 14 bases stayed unmatched. Germline V CDR1 and CDR2: SGHAT, FQNNGV. The CDR3 runs 17 residues. The CDR3 DNA follows: TGTGCCAGCAGCTTACTAGCGGGGGGGCGGCCAAGGGAGGCTCAGTACTTC. Protein product: CASSLLAGGRPREAQYF. Full variable domain (missing parts from reference TRBV11-2 and TRBJ2-4): EAGVAQSPRYKIIEKRQSVAFWCNPISGHATLYWYQQILGQGPKLLIQFQNNGVVDDSQLPKDRFSAERLKGVDSTLKIQPAKLEDSAVYLCASSLLAGGRPREAQYFGAGTRLSVL.

This sequence joins TRBV6-2 or TRBV6-3 and TRBJ1-5; D remains ambiguous. The CDR3 has 12 amino acids. V was pared by 2 bases and J by 12 bases, with 11 bases between. Germline-derived CDR1 and CDR2 are MNHEY and SVGEGT. The CDR3 DNA sequence: TGTGCCAGCAGTTACCCTACAGTCTTCCAGCATTTT. Translating gives CASSYPTVFQHF.

This chain connects TRBV10-3 to TRBJ1-1; D might be TRBD1 (6 bases). V was pared by 11 bases and J by 2 bases, with 15 bases between. CDR1 and CDR2 from the germline V gene are ENHRY and SYGVKD. The CDR3 loop spans 13 amino acids. CDR3 in DNA: TGTGCCGCCGGGAGGACAGTCAACACTGAAGCTTTCTTT. Translating it yields CAAGRTVNTEAFF.

V gene TRBV5-1 combines with J gene TRBJ2-2; the match to TRBD2 covers 9 bases. J gave up 5 bases and V 2 bases, and 4 bases lay outside the gene matches. The CDR3 runs to 15 residues. CDR1 and CDR2 from the germline V gene are SGHRS and YFSETQ. CDR3 in DNA: TGCGCCAGCAGCTTTAGCGGGAGTGGAACCGGGGAGCTGTTTTTT. It translates to CASSFSGSGTGELFF.

V is TRBV9 and J is TRBJ1-3; 10 bases map to TRBD1. This CDR3 is 15 amino acids long. CDR1 SGDLS and CDR2 YYNGEE come from the germline V gene. Trimming at V came to 3 bases and at J to 3 bases, leaving 3 bases not matched to a gene. CDR3 residues: CASSAGQGNGNTIYF. For the CDR3, the DNA is TGTGCCAGCAGCGCGGGACAGGGGAATGGAAACACCATATATTTT.

V gene TRBV19 combines with J gene TRBJ1-3; possibly TRBD1 for D (5 bases). CDR1 is LNHDA, CDR2 SQIVND, per germline (reference sequence). This CDR3 spans 15 amino acids. V gave up 2 bases and J gave up 0 bases, with 8 bases separating them. CDR3 loop: CASSIRGSSGNTIYF. The CDR3, as DNA: TGTGCCAGTAGTATACGGGGGAGCTCTGGAAACACCATATATTTT.

The chain uses TRBV27 and TRBJ2-7; 7 nucleotides match TRBD1. The CDR3 runs to 13 residues. After removal of 7 bases from V and 0 bases from J, the junction contained 3 bases not matched to a gene. Germline lookup yields CDR1 MNHEY and CDR2 SMNVEV (reference sequence). In DNA form, the CDR3 reads TGTGCCAGCACGGGACAGACCTCCTACGAGCAGTACTTC. The encoded protein is CASTGQTSYEQYF.

This chain uses TRBV4-1 with TRBJ2-5, with 11 positions matching TRBD1. Germline CDR1 and CDR2: MGHRA and YSYEKL. V was pared by 0 bases and J by 4 bases, with 4 bases of the junction left unmatched. This CDR3 region has 16 residues. This CDR3 reads CASSQEDRGQGETQYF. The DNA for the CDR3 is TGCGCCAGCAGCCAAGAGGACAGGGGGCAGGGAGAGACCCAGTACTTC.

V usage is TRBV5-1 and J usage is TRBJ2-1, with 7 positions matching TRBD1. V gave up 0 bases and J gave up 4 bases; unmatched junction bases: 10. This CDR3 has 17 residues. The germline CDR1 and CDR2 sequences are SGHRS and YFSETQ. The CDR3 region has the DNA TGCGCCAGCAGCTTGGCCAGACCCGACAGGGATTACAATGAGCAGTTCTTC. Protein: CASSLARPDRDYNEQFF. Full variable domain (outside the CDR3, taken from reference TRBV5-1 and TRBJ2-1): KAGVTQTPRYLIKTRGQQVTLSCSPISGHRSVSWYQQTPGQGLQFLFEYFSETQRNKGNFPGRFSGRQFSNSRSEMNVSTLELGDSALYLCASSLARPDRDYNEQFFGPGTRLTVL.

The DNA of the CDR3 is TGCGCCAGCAGCCCGGACAGAAATGATCAGCCCCAGCATTTT. This encodes CASSPDRNDQPQHF. The rearrangement links TRBV23-1 to TRBJ1-5, with a weak D call TRBD1 (6 bases). TRBV23-1 is an ORF, with its function uncertain. The CDR3 covers 14 residues. Between the trimmed V and J ends, which lost 6 bases and 5 bases, there was a span of 14 bases.

The chain links TRBV24-1 to TRBJ2-3; 12 positions agree with TRBD2. This CDR3 region has 15 residues. From germline, CDR1 is KGHDR and CDR2 SFDVKD. The ends lost 4 bases at V and 5 bases at J; junction bases unmatched: 3. The CDR3 is CATSDPGLAGDTQYF. The CDR3 DNA reads as TGTGCCACCAGTGACCCGGGACTAGCGGGAGATACGCAGTATTTT.

V usage is TRBV11-2 and J usage is TRBJ2-7; 7 bases fit TRBD2. This CDR3 contains 16 residues. Germline V gene data show CDR1 as SGHAT and CDR2 as FQNNGV. Germline trimming cut 2 bases from V and 5 bases from J; bases unmatched to any gene: 12. Here the CDR3 DNA reads TGTGCCAGCAGCTTAATCGCTAGCGGTTCCCCTCACGAGCAGTACTTC. This gives the protein CASSLIASGSPHEQYF.

V is TRBV5-1 and J is TRBJ2-5, with 11 bases matching TRBD2. The CDR3 is 15 amino acids. CDR1 and CDR2 from the germline V gene are SGHRS and YFSETQ. Losses at the gene ends were 4 bases for V and 2 bases for J; bases not matched to a gene: 4. CDR3 sequence reads: CASSQGLAAQETQYF. CDR3 nucleotide sequence: TGCGCCAGCAGCCAGGGACTAGCGGCTCAAGAGACCCAGTACTTC.

In this sample, this clone turned up once. An end of the junction differs from the germline gene, which may be a read error. The chain recombines TRBV7-8 with TRBJ2-7, with D unclear. Germline V gene data show CDR1 as SGHVS and CDR2 as FQNEAQ. The CDR3 covers 15 residues. The CDR3, as DNA: TGTGCCAGCAGCTCTCGGGTACTAAGCTCCTACGAGCGGTACTTC. Translated, it gives CASSSRVLSSYERYF.

This chain connects TRBV7-9 to TRBJ2-3; 14 nucleotides match TRBD2. The trim removed 0 bases at V and 3 bases at J, leaving 2 bases unmatched. The germline V gene has CDR1 SEHNR and CDR2 FQNEAQ (reference sequence). The CDR3 covers 17 residues. DNA of the CDR3: TGTGCCAGCAGCTTAGCGGGACTAGCGGGAGCAACAGATACGCAGTATTTT. Translating it yields CASSLAGLAGATDTQYF.

The chain is built from TRBV10-2 and TRBJ2-1, with 8 bases fitting TRBD2. The CDR3 covers 14 residues. Trimming at V came to 5 bases and at J to 6 bases, leaving 6 bases not matched to a gene. Germline CDR1 reads WSHSY; CDR2 reads SAAADI. The CDR3 here is CASSLLAVSNEQFF. In DNA, the CDR3 is TGCGCCAGCAGTCTACTAGCGGTCTCCAATGAGCAGTTCTTC.

There are a few counts of this clone. V is TRBV3-1 (or the pseudogene TRBV3-2) and J is TRBJ1-2; TRBD1 matches 7 bases. The V segment lost 3 bases and the J segment 4 bases; nucleotides outside the gene matches: 5. Germline loops: CDR1 LGHDT, CDR2 YNNKEL (reference sequence). The CDR3 is 14 residues long. The CDR3 bases are TGTGCCAGCAGCCACCAAGGGACAGCCTATGGCTACACCTTC. It encodes CASSHQGTAYGYTF.

The gene calls are TRBV11-2 and TRBJ2-5; D might be TRBD2 (6 bases). The CDR3 consists of 15 residues. Trimming stripped 2 bases from V and 2 bases from J, with 12 bases between. Germline V gene lookup returns CDR1 SGHAT and CDR2 FQNNGV. The CDR3 loop reads CASSLIRGRQETQYF. As DNA, the CDR3 is TGTGCCAGCAGCTTAATACGGGGGAGACAAGAGACCCAGTACTTC. The complete variable domain, with remaining parts taken from reference TRBV11-2 and TRBJ2-5, reads EAGVAQSPRYKIIEKRQSVAFWCNPISGHATLYWYQQILGQGPKLLIQFQNNGVVDDSQLPKDRFSAERLKGVDSTLKIQPAKLEDSAVYLCASSLIRGRQETQYFGPGTRLLVL.

This clone turned up a few times. The genes are TRBV6-5 and TRBJ2-7, with 9 bases lining up with TRBD1. Germline V gene data show CDR1 as MNHEY and CDR2 as SVGAGI. This CDR3 comprises 15 residues. V lost 8 bases and J lost 3; bases outside the gene matches: 11. In DNA, the CDR3 is TGTGCCAGCTGGATGGCAGGGACAGGGATCTACGAGCAGTACTTC. Translating it yields CASWMAGTGIYEQYF.

This clone was found many times. Other DNA sequences of this sample code for an identical CDR3. The V and J genes are TRBV19 and TRBJ1-4, with 7 bases that match TRBD1. J was trimmed by 0 bases and V by 5 bases; bases with no gene match: 3. Germline V lookup: CDR1 LNHDA, CDR2 SQIVND (reference sequence). The CDR3 runs 15 residues. DNA of the CDR3: TGTGCCAGTAGTCCTGGGACAGCAACTAATGAAAAACTGTTTTTT. This encodes CASSPGTATNEKLFF. Using reference TRBV19 and TRBJ1-4 for the parts outside the CDR3, the full variable domain is DGGITQSPKYLFRKEGQNVTLSCEQNLNHDAMYWYRQDPGQGLRLIYYSQIVNDFQKGDIAEGYSVSREKKESFPLTVTSAQKNPTAFYLCASSPGTATNEKLFFGSGTQLSVL.

The chain joins TRBV15 to TRBJ1-4; 7 bases fit TRBD1. Germline-derived CDR1 and CDR2 are LNHNV and YYDKDF (reference sequence). The CDR3 has 14 amino acids. The V and J ends lost 8 bases and 11 bases, in that order; junction bases with no gene match: 14. The DNA for the CDR3 is TGTGCCACCTGTATAAAGAAACCGGGACAGAAACTGTTTTTT. Residues: CATCIKKPGQKLFF. Combining the CDR3 with reference TRBV15 and TRBJ1-4 gives the whole variable domain DAMVIQNPRYQVTQFGKPVTLSCSQTLNHNVMYWYQQKSSQAPKLLFHYYDKDFNNEADTPDNFQSRRPNTSFCFLDIRSPGLGDTAMYLCATCIKKPGQKLFFGSGTQLSVL.

The gene calls are TRBV5-8 and TRBJ1-1, with 11 bases identical to TRBD1. This CDR3 comprises 15 residues. Germline V CDR1 and CDR2: SGHTS, YDEGEE. V lost 0 bases and J lost 6; bases outside the gene matches: 4. The CDR3 bases are TGTGCCAGCAGCTTGGTTCTGGGACAGGGGGCTGAAGCTTTCTTT. Protein: CASSLVLGQGAEAFF.

The gene calls are TRBV2 and TRBJ1-5; D remains ambiguous. Germline V lookup: CDR1 SNHLY, CDR2 FYNNEI. The CDR3 runs 14 residues. V gave up 3 bases and J gave up 3 bases, with 9 bases separating them. The DNA for the CDR3 is TGTGCCAGCAGTGATATATCCTCCAATCAGCCCCAGCATTTT. Protein product: CASSDISSNQPQHF. Full variable domain (rest looked up from reference TRBV2 and TRBJ1-5): EPEVTQTPSHQVTQMGQEVILRCVPISNHLYFYWYRQILGQKVEFLVSFYNNEISEKSEIFDDQFSVERPDGSNFTLKIRSTKLEDSAMYFCASSDISSNQPQHFGDGTRLSIL.

This sequence joins TRBV12-3 or TRBV12-4 and TRBJ2-3; D ambiguous. This CDR3 spans 13 amino acids. The ends were cut back, 6 bases at V and 4 bases at J, with 11 bases in the middle. The CDR3 sequence: CASRQYESDTQYF. The CDR3 region has the DNA TGTGCCAGCAGACAGTACGAATCAGATACGCAGTATTTT.

The chain has TRBV11-2 and TRBJ2-7; TRBD2 matches 8 bases. CDR3 size: 19 residues. V shed 1 base and J 1 base; nucleotides not matched to a gene: 15. Germline V gene data show CDR1 as SGHAT and CDR2 as FQNNGV. DNA for the CDR3: TGTGCCAGCAGCTTAGGGACCCAAGCTCGGGCGGGGGGATCCTACGAGCAGTACTTC. Translating gives CASSLGTQARAGGSYEQYF. The whole variable domain, filled in from reference TRBV11-2 and TRBJ2-7, reads EAGVAQSPRYKIIEKRQSVAFWCNPISGHATLYWYQQILGQGPKLLIQFQNNGVVDDSQLPKDRFSAERLKGVDSTLKIQPAKLEDSAVYLCASSLGTQARAGGSYEQYFGPGTRLTVT.